These T cell receptor beta chains were read from a single sample in a study of blood T cell repertoires in COVID-19. Profiling relied on immunoSEQ multiplex PCR, and the TCRdb table lists in-frame clones only, not all of them. Of 100,000 to 150,000 clones listed, 80% to 85% are singletons. The source material was PBMCs or T cells enriched from blood (not recorded which). Receptors originate from a woman under 40 who had recovered from COVID-19. Both conserved end residues are part of each CDR3. D genes are given only for firm matches. Rows may omit the clone size; those that give it use once, few, many or a size class.

V: TRBV5-4; J: TRBJ1-2; size: NA; D: TRBD1; CDR3: CASSLDLTGGDGYTF; DNA: TGTGCCAGCAGCTTGGACCTGACAGGGGGAGATGGCTACACCTTC
V: TRBV28; J: TRBJ1-3; size: NA; D: TRBD1; CDR3: CASTGQGTGGNTIYF; DNA: TGTGCCAGCACCGGACAGGGAACAGGAGGAAACACCATATATTTT
V: TRBV29-1; J: TRBJ1-3; size: NA; D: TRBD1; CDR3: CSVAKSGGSGNTIYF; DNA: TGCAGCGTGGCCAAATCAGGGGGATCTGGAAACACCATATATTTT
V: TRBV3-1/TRBV3-2; J: TRBJ2-5; size: NA; D: NA; CDR3: CASSQEKGWEAGETQYF; DNA: TGTGCCAGCAGCCAAGAGAAGGGTTGGGAGGCAGGAGAGACCCAGTACTTC
V: TRBV24-1; J: TRBJ2-6; size: NA; D: NA; CDR3: CATSDPRAPGANVLTF; DNA: TGTGCCACCAGTGATCCGCGGGCTCCTGGGGCCAACGTCCTGACTTTC
V: TRBV7-9; J: TRBJ1-5; size: NA; D: TRBD1; CDR3: CASSLDFGTVSNQPQHF; DNA: TGTGCCAGCAGCTTAGATTTCGGGACAGTGAGCAATCAGCCCCAGCATTTT
V: TRBV28; J: TRBJ1-2; size: once; D: NA; CDR3: CASREQGGYGYTF; DNA: TGTGCCAGCCGTGAACAAGGGGGCTATGGCTACACCTTC
V: TRBV9; J: TRBJ1-5; size: NA; D: NA; CDR3: CASSVDPYFNQPQHF; DNA: TGTGCCAGCAGCGTAGACCCTTACTTTAATCAGCCCCAGCATTTT
V: TRBV7-7; J: TRBJ2-3; size: NA; D: NA; CDR3: CASSSGYSTDTQYF; DNA: TGTGCTAGCAGCTCGGGGTATAGCACAGATACGCAGTATTTT
V: TRBV4-2; J: TRBJ2-3; size: NA; D: NA; CDR3: CASSLTALSDTDTQYF; DNA: TGTGCCAGCAGCCTAACGGCGCTTAGCGACACAGATACGCAGTATTTT
V: TRBV27; J: TRBJ1-6; size: NA; D: TRBD1; CDR3: CASSLFYGQGGNSPLHF; DNA: TGTGCCAGCAGTTTATTCTATGGACAGGGAGGTAATTCACCCCTCCACTTT
V: TRBV18; J: TRBJ1-5; size: NA; D: NA; CDR3: CASSRTGADNQPQHF; DNA: TGTGCCAGCTCACGCACAGGAGCTGACAATCAGCCCCAGCATTTT
V: TRBV4-3; J: TRBJ1-6; size: NA; D: TRBD1; CDR3: CASSQDFGTGYSAQSPLHF; DNA: TGCGCCAGCAGCCAAGATTTTGGGACAGGGTACTCGGCCCAATCACCCCTCCACTTT
V: TRBV12-3/TRBV12-4; J: TRBJ1-1; size: NA; D: NA; CDR3: CASSFSGLTEAFF; DNA: TGTGCCAGCAGTTTTTCTGGACTCACTGAAGCTTTCTTT
V: TRBV5-1; J: TRBJ2-6; size: NA; D: TRBD2; CDR3: CASSFAGDSGANVLTF; DNA: TGCGCCAGCAGCTTTGCGGGAGATTCGGGGGCCAACGTCCTGACTTTC
V: TRBV7-7; J: TRBJ2-5; size: NA; D: TRBD2; CDR3: CASSLEAGAWETQYF; DNA: TGTGCTAGCAGCTTAGAAGCGGGGGCGTGGGAGACCCAGTACTTC
V: TRBV7-9; J: TRBJ1-2; size: NA; D: NA; CDR3: CASSLLQNYGYTF; DNA: TGTGCCAGCAGCTTACTACAGAACTATGGCTACACCTTC
V: TRBV2; J: TRBJ2-5; size: NA; D: NA; CDR3: CASVTRGQETQYF; DNA: TGTGCCAGCGTAACCAGGGGACAAGAGACCCAGTACTTC
V: TRBV4-3; J: TRBJ2-1; size: once; D: TRBD2; CDR3: CASSQPPGASGNNEQFF; DNA: TGCGCCAGCAGCCAGCCCCCCGGGGCTAGCGGGAACAATGAGCAGTTCTTC
V: TRBV28; J: TRBJ2-6; size: NA; D: NA; CDR3: CASSPLFSGANVLTF; DNA: TGTGCCAGCAGCCCTTTATTCTCTGGGGCCAACGTCCTGACTTTC
V: TRBV18; J: TRBJ1-5; size: NA; D: TRBD1; CDR3: CASSPGQGSVQPQHF; DNA: TGTGCCAGCTCACCGGGACAGGGAAGCGTCCAGCCCCAGCATTTT
V: TRBV4-1; J: TRBJ1-2; size: NA; D: NA; CDR3: CASSQDRQQSYYTF; DNA: TGCGCCAGCAGCCAAGATCGGCAACAGTCTTACTACACCTTC
V: TRBV10-3; J: TRBJ1-2; size: NA; D: TRBD1; CDR3: CAISRDRDRYGYTF; DNA: TGTGCCATCAGTCGGGACAGGGACCGCTATGGCTACACCTTC
V: TRBV12-3/TRBV12-4; J: TRBJ2-1; size: once; D: NA; CDR3: CASKAGGYNEQFF; DNA: TGTGCCAGCAAGGCGGGCGGCTACAATGAGCAGTTCTTC
V: TRBV25-1; J: TRBJ1-6; size: NA; D: TRBD1; CDR3: CASKGDRGNSPLHF; DNA: TGTGCCAGCAAGGGCGACAGGGGTAATTCACCCCTCCACTTT
V: TRBV4-3; J: TRBJ1-4; size: few; D: NA; CDR3: CASSQDSRGIEKLFF; DNA: TGCGCCAGCAGCCAAGACTCCAGGGGAATTGAAAAACTGTTTTTT
V: TRBV19; J: TRBJ2-1; size: NA; D: NA; CDR3: CASSTPREGGNEQFF; DNA: TGTGCCAGTAGTACGCCCAGGGAGGGGGGAAATGAGCAGTTCTTC
V: TRBV27; J: TRBJ1-1; size: NA; D: NA; CDR3: CASSLVASTEAFF; DNA: TGTGCCAGCAGTTTAGTGGCAAGCACTGAAGCTTTCTTT
V: TRBV19; J: TRBJ1-3; size: NA; D: NA; CDR3: CASSIGGRTIYF; DNA: TGTGCCAGTAGTATCGGCGGCCGCACCATATATTTT
V: TRBV19; J: TRBJ2-6; size: NA; D: NA; CDR3: CASKEAGANVLTF; DNA: TGTGCCAGTAAGGAGGCTGGGGCCAACGTCCTGACTTTC
V: TRBV3-1/TRBV3-2; J: TRBJ1-1; size: NA; D: TRBD1; CDR3: CASSLAGGGGTEAFF; DNA: TGTGCCAGCAGCCTCGCAGGGGGCGGGGGCACTGAAGCTTTCTTT
V: TRBV12-3/TRBV12-4; J: TRBJ2-7; size: NA; D: NA; CDR3: CASRRSQTYEQYF; DNA: TGTGCCAGCAGGCGTAGCCAAACCTACGAGCAGTACTTC
V: TRBV10-2; J: TRBJ2-4; size: once; D: TRBD2; CDR3: CAVVGREATSEGAKNIQYF; DNA: TGCGCCGTGGTGGGGCGGGAGGCTACCTCTGAAGGGGCCAAAAACATTCAGTACTTC
V: TRBV30; J: TRBJ1-1; size: once; D: TRBD1; CDR3: CAWRQGSTEAFF; DNA: TGTGCCTGGCGACAGGGGAGCACTGAAGCTTTCTTT
V: TRBV4-3; J: TRBJ2-3; size: NA; D: NA; CDR3: CASSQYQHRSGADTQYF; DNA: TGCGCCAGCAGCCAATATCAACACAGGTCGGGGGCAGATACGCAGTATTTT
V: TRBV29-1; J: TRBJ2-2; size: NA; D: TRBD2; CDR3: CSAGTSGSGTGELFF; DNA: TGCAGCGCTGGGACTAGCGGGAGTGGAACCGGGGAGCTGTTTTTT
V: TRBV9; J: TRBJ2-2; size: NA; D: TRBD2; CDR3: CASSVPGLEGNTGELFF; DNA: TGTGCCAGCAGCGTTCCGGGACTAGAGGGGAACACCGGGGAGCTGTTTTTT
V: TRBV7-9; J: TRBJ2-2; size: NA; D: NA; CDR3: CASSPRVAGELFF; DNA: TGTGCCAGCAGCCCCAGGGTGGCCGGGGAGCTGTTTTTT
V: TRBV5-4; J: TRBJ2-2; size: NA; D: NA; CDR3: CASRGTAGPNTGELFF; DNA: TGTGCCAGCAGGGGGACGGCGGGACCGAACACCGGGGAGCTGTTTTTT
V: TRBV11-2; J: TRBJ1-4; size: NA; D: NA; CDR3: CASSPDRRSEKLFF; DNA: TGTGCCAGCAGCCCCGACCGGAGGAGTGAAAAACTGTTTTTT
V: TRBV6-6; J: TRBJ2-7; size: NA; D: NA; CDR3: CASSPTHRGSGEQYF; DNA: TGTGCCAGCAGCCCGACGCATCGAGGGAGTGGGGAGCAGTACTTC
V: TRBV7-9; J: TRBJ2-1; size: NA; D: NA; CDR3: CASSFLYNEQFF; DNA: TGTGCCAGCAGCTTCTTATACAATGAGCAGTTCTTC
V: TRBV30; J: TRBJ2-5; size: NA; D: NA; CDR3: CAWSVQGGETQYF; DNA: TGTGCCTGGAGTGTACAGGGGGGGGAGACCCAGTACTTC
V: TRBV9; J: TRBJ2-2; size: NA; D: NA; CDR3: CASSVAAGTGELFF; DNA: TGTGCCAGCAGCGTTGCAGCGGGCACCGGGGAGCTGTTTTTT
V: TRBV30; J: TRBJ2-2; size: NA; D: TRBD1; CDR3: CAWSGDRINTGELFF; DNA: TGTGCCTGGAGTGGGGACAGGATAAACACCGGGGAGCTGTTTTTT
V: TRBV10-3; J: TRBJ2-3; size: NA; D: TRBD2; CDR3: CAIKEFLLAATDTQYF; DNA: TGTGCCATCAAGGAGTTCTTGCTAGCGGCCACAGATACGCAGTATTTT
V: TRBV25-1; J: TRBJ1-2; size: NA; D: NA; CDR3: CASSEGRRNYGYTF; DNA: TGTGCCAGCAGTGAGGGGAGGCGTAACTATGGCTACACCTTC